This T cell receptor (beta chain) was captured by sequencing in a study of control samples from healthy donors and cancer patients (dated by TCRdb to about 2020). Libraries were prepared through the immunoSEQ multiplex PCR assay. In its TCRdb copy, this immuneACCESS table keeps in-frame sequences only and misses some clones. Where compared with another copy, unresolved V genes explain less than half of these, and the others have no known cause. In this sample the table shows some 160,000 clones, roughly 94% of which occur a single time. The top ten constitute around 8% of the sample. Measured from the cysteine to the phenylalanine, the CDR3 is 14 residues long. The kept DNA is CDR3 alone, 42 bases in frame from the first base. Trimming removed 4 bases from V and 6 bases from J; the gene matches leave 10 bases unexplained. CDR1 and CDR2 are drawn from the germline V gene: SGHRS, YFSETQ. Comment on this clone: No antigen is known for it. The record has no base qualities; no much larger clone is one base away.

Here the chain combines TRBV5-1 and TRBJ2-7, with 7 central nucleotides matching TRBD1. The receptor was isolated from a woman in her forties in good health. Specimen: blood. The encoded CDR3 is CASSARQGIAEQYF. The DNA sequence is TGCGCCAGCAGCGCCAGACAGGGAATCGCCGAGCAGTACTTC.